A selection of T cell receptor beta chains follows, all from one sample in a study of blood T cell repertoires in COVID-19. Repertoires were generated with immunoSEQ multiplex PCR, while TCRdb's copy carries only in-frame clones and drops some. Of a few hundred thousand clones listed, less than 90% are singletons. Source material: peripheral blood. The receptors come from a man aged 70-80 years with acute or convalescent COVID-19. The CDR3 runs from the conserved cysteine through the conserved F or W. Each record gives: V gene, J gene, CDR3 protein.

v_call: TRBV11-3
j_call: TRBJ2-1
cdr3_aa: CASSLDWGGNEQFF

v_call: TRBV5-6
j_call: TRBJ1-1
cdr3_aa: CASRGGASTEAFF

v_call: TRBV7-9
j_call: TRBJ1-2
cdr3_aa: CASSPEQPYGYTF

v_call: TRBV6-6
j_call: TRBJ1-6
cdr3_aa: CASSGTGGISNSPLHF

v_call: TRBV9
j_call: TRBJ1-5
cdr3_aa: CASSEGQGASQPQHF

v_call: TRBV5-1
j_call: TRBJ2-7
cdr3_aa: CASSDTSGSYEQYF

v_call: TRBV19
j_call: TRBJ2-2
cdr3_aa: CASKNRQAFGAGELFF

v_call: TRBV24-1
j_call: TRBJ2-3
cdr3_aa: CATQRTSGDNTQYF

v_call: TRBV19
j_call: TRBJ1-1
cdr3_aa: CASTLTGMNTEAFF

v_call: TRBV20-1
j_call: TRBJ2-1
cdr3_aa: CSASPGTGTEQFF

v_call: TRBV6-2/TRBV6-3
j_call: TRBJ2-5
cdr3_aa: CASSYSRTGTGDF

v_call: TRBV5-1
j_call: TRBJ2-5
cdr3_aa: CASSLGLARGETQYF

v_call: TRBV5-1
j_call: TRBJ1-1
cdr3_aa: CASSLAFGVARDTEAFF

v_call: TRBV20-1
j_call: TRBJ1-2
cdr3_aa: CSASKRSETGGAYYGYTF

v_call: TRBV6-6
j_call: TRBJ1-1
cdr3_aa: CASSNTGQGNTEAFF

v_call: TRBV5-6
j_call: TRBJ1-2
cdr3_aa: CASRVRQTPYTF

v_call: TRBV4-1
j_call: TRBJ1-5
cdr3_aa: CASSQDPTGAYQPQHF

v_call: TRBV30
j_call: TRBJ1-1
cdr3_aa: CAWSVDRGRITEAFF

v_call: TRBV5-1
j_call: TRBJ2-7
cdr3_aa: CASSLGRAQEEQYF

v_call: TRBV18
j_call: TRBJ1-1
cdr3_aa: CASSPTGGWNTEAFF

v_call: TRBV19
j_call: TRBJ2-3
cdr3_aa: CASSIGPTSGLRRRTDTQYF

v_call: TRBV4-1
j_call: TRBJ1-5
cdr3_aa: CASSQERFRVEEPQHF

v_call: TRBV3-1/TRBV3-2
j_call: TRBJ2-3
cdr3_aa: CASSQDWASARDTQYF

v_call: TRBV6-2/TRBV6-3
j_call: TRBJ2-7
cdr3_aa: CASSLPQGGTRLYEQYF

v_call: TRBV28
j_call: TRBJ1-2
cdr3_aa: CASSLMTVDGYTF

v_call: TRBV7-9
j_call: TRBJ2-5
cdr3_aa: CASRHRGTGEETQYF

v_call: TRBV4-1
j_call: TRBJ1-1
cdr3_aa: CASTRQTNTEAFF

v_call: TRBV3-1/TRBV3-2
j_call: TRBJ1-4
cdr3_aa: CASSQAGPFNEKLFF

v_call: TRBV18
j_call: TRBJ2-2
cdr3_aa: CASSPGLAGLIAGELFF

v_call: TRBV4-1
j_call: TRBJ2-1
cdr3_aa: CASSQGGSMFEQFF

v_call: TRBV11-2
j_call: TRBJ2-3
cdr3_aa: CASSLALTSGRPTDTQYF

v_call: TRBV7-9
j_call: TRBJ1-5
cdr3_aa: CASSPDGERPQHF

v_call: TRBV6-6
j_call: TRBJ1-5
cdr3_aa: CASSRTGGNQPQHF

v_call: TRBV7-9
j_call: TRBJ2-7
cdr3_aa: CASSLDRQGSYEQYF

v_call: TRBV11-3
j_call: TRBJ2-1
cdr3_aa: CASSLSTGNEQFF

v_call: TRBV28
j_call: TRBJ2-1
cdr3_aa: CASSFQAVEQFF

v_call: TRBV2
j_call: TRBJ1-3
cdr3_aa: CASSFDRASGNTIYF